This T cell receptor beta chain was documented in a study of CD8 T cells in ankylosing spondylitis. Germline V lookup: CDR1 PRHDT, CDR2 FYEKMQ (reference sequence). Trimming removed 3 bases at V and 2 bases at J, with 11 bases between. There are 14 residues in the CDR3. The table lists this clonotype with many counts. Its cognate antigen is unknown. Quantitative molecular-barcoded 5'-RACE generated the TCR beta libraries. TCRdb reprocessed the 5' RACE reads via MiXCR and lists one record per CDR3 protein. The sample records 200,000 to 250,000 distinct CDR3 sequences, approximately 16% being singletons. Notes on the study in general: Seemingly characteristic of ankylosing spondylitis blood was a TCR beta motif consisting of roughly 8 highly homologous variants. Earlier studies detected some motif variants in reactive arthritis synovial fluid and blood. In ankylosing spondylitis patients, matched synovial fluid reportedly showed significant enrichment of disease-linked clones. As for the disease-linked clones, they showed a CD8+ phenotype and occurred at relatively low frequencies in peripheral blood.

The source material was blood, either unsorted or a sorted T cell fraction (not recorded which). This rearrangement joins TRBV13 to TRBJ2-7; no reliable D call. The sequence derives from a male donor with ankylosing spondylitis. DNA of the CDR3: TGTGCCAGCAGCTTGGGTTGGGATACCTACGAGCAGTACTTC. This encodes CASSLGWDTYEQYF.